This T cell receptor (beta chain) was captured in a study of beta chain features in type 1 diabetes. Regarding the study as a whole: People with Type 1 diabetes carried modestly yet significantly shorter TCRB CDR3s in all four CD4+ subsets.

This clone was counted only a few times. Its antigen remains unknown. TCRB transcripts that were expressed got sequenced, as all of the isolated RNA had been reverse transcribed. Repertoires were generated with immunoSEQ multiplex PCR, while TCRdb's copy carries only in-frame clones and drops some. The data hold roughly 340,000 clones, with roughly 14% observed a single time. The receptor was isolated from a woman younger than 35 with type 1 diabetes. The material sequenced was naive CD4+ T cells from blood.

CDR3 DNA sequence: TGTGCCAGCAGTTACTGGACAGGGCAAGAGACCCAGTACTTC. The encoded protein is CASSYWTGQETQYF. V usage is TRBV6-5 and J usage is TRBJ2-5; 8 bases are a match to TRBD1. This CDR3 contains 14 residues. V dropped 1 base and J dropped 2; count of bases not matched to a gene: 0. The germline CDR1 and CDR2 sequences are MNHEY and SVGAGI.